The 32 T cell receptor beta chains below all came from one sample that was sequenced in a study of T-cell reconstitution after alpha-beta-depleted transplantation in children. The authors prepared the TCRbeta library with unique molecular identifiers. One entry per CDR3 protein, called by TCRdb with MiXCR from the PCR reads. The table records hundreds of thousands of distinct CDR3 sequences, over 15% of them present only once. The material was PBMCs from the stem cell graft donor, obtained from the stem cell graft. The source is a human donor who donated a stem cell graft to a child with acute myeloid leukemia.

Only a few counts were recorded for this clonotype. The chain is built from TRBV11-2 and TRBJ2-3; 9 nucleotides line up with TRBD2. From germline, CDR1 is SGHAT and CDR2 FQNNGV. V shed 2 bases, J shed 4 bases, and the junction held 13 bases outside the gene matches. This CDR3 comprises 18 residues. The CDR3 bases are TGTGCCAGCAGCTTACCCAGCGGGGGGTCCCCCCGGGCAGATACGCAGTATTTT. Translation: CASSLPSGGSPRADTQYF.

This clonotype was seen ten or more times. The V and J genes are TRBV20-1 and TRBJ1-1; unclear D gene. The V gene lost 2 bases and the J gene lost 1 base, with 11 bases spanning the gap. CDR3 length equals 14 residues. Germline-derived CDR1 and CDR2 are DFQATT and SNEGSKA (reference sequence). The CDR3 DNA reads TGCAGTGCTAGAATTCGACGGGCGAACACTGAAGCTTTCTTT. Protein: CSARIRRANTEAFF.

The chain employs TRBV18 and TRBJ1-1; 9 positions agree with TRBD1. The ends lost 6 bases at V and 1 base at J; junction bases unmatched: 9. The CDR3 is 16 amino acids. Germline V gene lookup returns CDR1 KGHSH and CDR2 LQKENI. As DNA, the CDR3 is TGTGCCAGCTCTCGACAGGGGGGTCTTGGGAACACTGAAGCTTTCTTT. Amino acids: CASSRQGGLGNTEAFF.

The V call is TRBV7-9, the J call TRBJ1-1; no clear D. The CDR3 sequence is 13 residues long. Germline CDR1 is SEHNR and CDR2 is FQNEAQ (reference sequence). V was cut by 4 bases and J by 6 bases, with 12 bases left in between. CDR3 DNA sequence: TGTGCCAGCAGCTCAATGGCAAGGGCTGAAGCTTTCTTT. Protein sequence: CASSSMARAEAFF.

The chain couples TRBV7-9 to TRBJ2-1; D is possibly TRBD2 (6 bases). V lost 4 bases, J lost 5 bases, and 15 bases lay in between. Germline V gene sequence: CDR1 SEHNR, CDR2 FQNEAQ (reference sequence). This CDR3 comprises 15 residues. The CDR3 region is CASSWKIAVDNEQFF. For the CDR3, the DNA is TGTGCCAGCAGCTGGAAGATAGCGGTGGACAATGAGCAGTTCTTC.

This clonotype has more than one count but fewer than ten. The chain recombines TRBV20-1 with TRBJ2-3; 7 bases match TRBD1. After removal of 6 bases from V and 3 bases from J, the junction contained 12 bases not matched to a gene. The CDR3 is 15 residues long. Germline assignment: CDR1 DFQATT and CDR2 SNEGSKA (reference sequence). The DNA of the CDR3 is TGCAGTGCCAGGGGGTCCCTACCTATTACAGATACGCAGTATTTT. It yields the protein CSARGSLPITDTQYF.

This clonotype was counted a few times. This sequence joins TRBV13 and TRBJ2-7; TRBD1 or TRBD2 may be the D gene (5 bases each). Germline V gene lookup returns CDR1 PRHDT and CDR2 FYEKMQ (reference sequence). This CDR3 region has 14 residues. V shed 3 bases and J shed 4 bases, with 13 bases lying between them. CDR3 loop: CASSFGTKLYEQYF. The CDR3 coding sequence is TGTGCCAGCAGCTTCGGGACGAAGCTATACGAGCAGTACTTC.

This clonotype has at least ten counts. The J gene is TRBJ1-4, the V gene TRBV20-1; TRBD1 aligns across 10 bases. CDR1 and CDR2 from the germline V gene are DFQATT and SNEGSKA (reference sequence). J was trimmed by 4 bases and V by 2 bases; bases with no gene match: 7. The CDR3 has 16 amino acids. Written as DNA, the CDR3 is TGCAGTGCTAGACGAGACGGGACAGGGGATAATGAAAAACTGTTTTTT. It encodes CSARRDGTGDNEKLFF.

This clonotype was seen ten or more times. V and J are TRBV20-1 and TRBJ1-5, with 9 nucleotides matching TRBD1. CDR3 size: 16 residues. V was pared by 6 bases and J by 2 bases, with 11 bases of the junction left unmatched. The V gene's germline CDR1 is DFQATT and CDR2 SNEGSKA (reference sequence). The CDR3 DNA reads TGCAGTGCCTCCCGGACAGGGGCGGGAGGCAATCAGCCCCAGCATTTT. The encoded protein is CSASRTGAGGNQPQHF.

This clonotype turned up a few times. This sequence joins TRBV20-1 and TRBJ1-3, with unresolved D. Trimming cost V 4 bases and J 2 bases, with 9 bases left between them. Germline loops: CDR1 DFQATT, CDR2 SNEGSKA (reference sequence). There are 13 residues in the CDR3. CDR3 bases: TGCAGTGCTAAACCAATTACTGGAAACACCATATATTTT. It yields the protein CSAKPITGNTIYF.

This clonotype was observed many times. The rearrangement joins TRBV20-1 to TRBJ1-5; weak D call: TRBD1 (5 bases). Germline values: CDR1 DFQATT, CDR2 SNEGSKA (reference sequence). The CDR3 has 12 amino acids. V gave up 4 bases and J gave up 6 bases, with 10 bases separating them. CDR3 loop: CSANQGGQPQHF. In DNA, the CDR3 is TGCAGTGCTAACCAGGGAGGTCAGCCCCAGCATTTT.

In its sample, this clonotype was seen many times. The CDR3 spells CASRASGANVLTF. The CDR3 nucleotides are TGTGCCAGCAGAGCGTCTGGGGCCAACGTCCTGACTTTC. The V gene is TRBV12-3 or TRBV12-4, the J gene TRBJ2-6; no firm D call. V was trimmed by 6 bases and J by 1 base, leaving 4 bases between them. CDR3 length: 13 residues.

This clonotype has just a few counts. This chain links TRBV7-2 with TRBJ2-3; D may match TRBD1 or TRBD2 (5 bases each). CDR3 length: 18 residues. Trimming took off 1 base at V and 3 bases at J, with 20 bases between the two ends. The germline CDR1 and CDR2 sequences are SGHTA and FQGNSA. The CDR3, as DNA: TGTGCCAGCAGCTTAGGGCCCAGGGAGCCTGAGACTACAGATACGCAGTATTTT. Translating gives CASSLGPREPETTDTQYF.

This clonotype was found many times. The rearrangement uses TRBV20-1 and TRBJ1-2; 11 bases line up with TRBD1. The germline CDR1 and CDR2 sequences are DFQATT and SNEGSKA (reference sequence). The CDR3 runs to 13 residues. CDR3 residues: CSSPDRGHYGYTF. The CDR3 DNA reads TGCAGCTCTCCGGACAGGGGGCACTATGGCTACACCTTC.

In this sample, this clonotype turned up many times. The chain recombines TRBV20-1 with TRBJ2-1, with 12 bases that match TRBD2. Germline lookup yields CDR1 DFQATT and CDR2 SNEGSKA (reference sequence). CDR3 size: 14 residues. The ends lost 3 bases at V and 7 bases at J; junction bases unmatched: 4. The CDR3 coding sequence is TGCAGTGCTAGCCTAGCGGGGGGGCCTAATGAGCAGTTCTTC. Amino acid sequence: CSASLAGGPNEQFF.

V gene TRBV12-3 or TRBV12-4 combines with J gene TRBJ2-4; 7 nucleotides match TRBD1. This CDR3 spans 17 amino acids. After removal of 0 bases from V and 2 bases from J, the junction contained 7 bases not matched to a gene. CDR3 region: CASSLAVGTVSKNIQYF. The CDR3 DNA is TGTGCCAGCAGTTTAGCTGTGGGGACAGTGTCCAAAAACATTCAGTACTTC.

The chain recombines TRBV20-1 with TRBJ2-7; either TRBD1 or TRBD2 may fit D (5 bases each). CDR3 length: 16 amino acids. In germline, CDR1 is DFQATT, CDR2 SNEGSKA (reference sequence). Between the trimmed V and J ends, which lost 3 bases and 0 bases, there was a span of 18 bases. DNA of the CDR3: TGCAGTGCTAGGGACACCGGGACGAAGAGCTCCTACGAGCAGTACTTC. Protein sequence: CSARDTGTKSSYEQYF.

The sample holds a few counts of this clonotype. The CDR3 DNA is TGTGCCAGCAGCTTCGCACAGGGGGCCGCTGAAGCTTTCTTT. It is translated as CASSFAQGAAEAFF. The V call is TRBV7-9, the J call TRBJ1-1; TRBD1 matches at 9 bases. The CDR3 is made up of 14 amino acids. The V segment lost 3 bases and the J segment 6 bases; nucleotides outside the gene matches: 5. Germline values: CDR1 SEHNR, CDR2 FQNEAQ (reference sequence). Supplemented by reference TRBV7-9 and TRBJ1-1, the full variable domain reads DTGVSQNPRHKITKRGQNVTFRCDPISEHNRLYWYRQTLGQGPEFLTYFQNEAQLEKSRLLSDRFSAERPKGSFSTLEIQRTEQGDSAMYLCASSFAQGAAEAFFGQGTRLTVV.

At least ten counts were recorded for this clonotype. The chain couples TRBV20-1 to TRBJ2-3; TRBD2 agrees at 11 bases. This CDR3 is 17 amino acids long. Germline CDR1 reads DFQATT; CDR2 reads SNEGSKA (reference sequence). V lost 4 bases and J lost 3; bases outside the gene matches: 12. The CDR3, as DNA: TGCAGTGCTACATTCTGGGCCCTAGCGGGGGGAACAGATACGCAGTATTTT. Its protein product is CSATFWALAGGTDTQYF.

The chain joins TRBV6-5 to TRBJ2-7; maybe TRBD1 (6 bases). Germline V gives CDR1 MNHEY, CDR2 SVGAGI. The V and J ends lost 0 bases and 3 bases respectively, with 12 bases between them. This CDR3 has 15 residues. The CDR3 DNA reads TGTGCCAGCAGTTACTCCGCAGGGGAGTTCTACGAGCAGTACGTC. It translates to CASSYSAGEFYEQYV.

V usage is TRBV15 and J usage is TRBJ2-4; no clear D. CDR1 is LNHNV, CDR2 YYDKDF, per germline (reference sequence). The CDR3 runs to 16 residues. The V end was cut by 0 bases, the J end by 6 bases, with 15 bases between. The CDR3 protein is CATSRDSNSQGNIQYF. The CDR3 DNA reads TGTGCCACCAGCAGAGATAGCAATTCTCAAGGAAACATTCAGTACTTC.

This clonotype showed up many times. The chain carries TRBV29-1 and TRBJ1-2; tentative D call: TRBD1 (5 bases). V was cut by 7 bases and J by 4 bases, with 19 bases left in between. Germline V gene sequence: CDR1 SQVTM, CDR2 ANQGSEA. This CDR3 comprises 14 residues. The CDR3 sequence is CSASRQGSGYGYTF. The CDR3 DNA is TGCAGCGCCTCCCGCCAGGGTAGCGGCTATGGCTACACCTTC.

This clonotype was counted at least ten times. V is TRBV20-1 and J is TRBJ1-5; the D gene is possibly TRBD1 (5 bases). The CDR3 contains 14 residues. Germline loops: CDR1 DFQATT, CDR2 SNEGSKA (reference sequence). Trimming left V 3 bases short and J 0 bases short, with 9 bases between. CDR3 region: CSASPGNSNQPQHF. The CDR3 coding sequence is TGCAGTGCTAGTCCAGGGAATAGCAATCAGCCCCAGCATTTT.

Many counts were recorded for this clonotype. This rearrangement joins TRBV12-3 or TRBV12-4 to TRBJ1-4; D uncertain. This CDR3 comprises 14 residues. V lost 0 bases, J lost 13 bases, and 15 bases lay in between. The CDR3 DNA sequence: TGTGCCAGCAGTTTAGCGCAGAAAGGTGGTGGACTGTTTTTT. Protein: CASSLAQKGGGLFF.

With respect to this clonotype: One junction end disagrees with the germline gene, perhaps due to a read error. The V and J genes are TRBV20-1 and TRBJ2-5; 12 nucleotides line up with TRBD1. The germline gives CDR1 DFQATT, CDR2 SNEGSKA (reference sequence). This CDR3 spans 16 amino acids. The CDR3 sequence: CCARSPGQGATETQYF. The CDR3 DNA sequence: TGCTGTGCTAGATCTCCGGGACAGGGGGCTACGGAGACCCAGTACTTC.

At least ten counts were recorded for this clonotype. CDR3 loop: CSANPQTSGYSYEQYF. The CDR3 bases are TGCAGTGCTAACCCTCAGACTAGCGGCTACTCCTACGAGCAGTACTTC. The V and J genes are TRBV20-1 and TRBJ2-7; 9 positions agree with TRBD2. Germline V gene sequence: CDR1 DFQATT, CDR2 SNEGSKA (reference sequence). V lost 4 bases and J lost 0; bases outside the gene matches: 10. The CDR3 is made up of 16 amino acids.

This clonotype was found many times. V and J are TRBV5-6 and TRBJ2-1; D unclear. This CDR3 region has 13 residues. V was clipped by 2 bases and J by 2 bases, with 5 bases between them. CDR1 and CDR2 from the germline V gene are SGHDT and YYEEEE. This CDR3 reads CASSLGTYNEQFF. In nucleotides, the CDR3 is TGTGCCAGCAGCTTAGGGACCTACAATGAGCAGTTCTTC. The variable domain in full, completed from reference TRBV5-6 and TRBJ2-1, reads DAGVTQSPTHLIKTRGQQVTLRCSPKSGHDTVSWYQQALGQGPQFIFQYYEEEERQRGNFPDRFSGHQFPNYSSELNVNALLLGDSALYLCASSLGTYNEQFFGPGTRLTVL.

This clonotype turned up a few times. The chain couples TRBV7-6 to TRBJ2-3; the match to TRBD1 covers 9 bases. The CDR3 covers 17 residues. The J segment lost 2 bases and the V segment lost 0 bases, leaving 6 bases of the junction unmatched. Germline loops: CDR1 SGHVS, CDR2 FNYEAQ. Here the CDR3 DNA reads TGTGCCAGCAGCTTAGCCATACAGGGGGCGCCCACAGATACGCAGTATTTT. This translates into CASSLAIQGAPTDTQYF.

This clonotype came up many times. The rearrangement links TRBV7-6 to TRBJ1-1; no clear D gene. CDR3 length equals 13 residues. Between the trimmed V and J ends, which lost 4 bases and 1 base, there was a span of 7 bases. Germline V gene sequence: CDR1 SGHVS, CDR2 FNYEAQ. CDR3 nucleotides: TGTGCCAGCAGCTACCAACCGAACACTGAAGCTTTCTTT. The encoded protein is CASSYQPNTEAFF.

This rearrangement joins TRBV20-1 to TRBJ2-7; 8 bases agree with TRBD2. CDR1 and CDR2 from the germline V gene are DFQATT and SNEGSKA (reference sequence). Trimming at V came to 5 bases and at J to 2 bases, leaving 8 bases not matched to a gene. This CDR3 has 14 amino acids. CDR3 loop: CSAPGGGGPYEQYF. The CDR3 bases are TGCAGTGCTCCAGGCGGCGGGGGGCCCTACGAGCAGTACTTC.

This clonotype has a count of ten or more. The V gene is TRBV6-2 or TRBV6-3, the J gene TRBJ2-7; D could derive from TRBD1 or TRBD2 (5 bases each). This CDR3 is built from 14 residues. Germline CDR1 is MNHEY and CDR2 is SVGEGT. Trimming cost V 6 bases and J 7 bases, with 19 bases left between them. The CDR3 DNA follows: TGTGCCAGCAGGAGGGACCGCGATCGGGGTGAGCAGTACTTC. It translates to CASRRDRDRGEQYF.

The J gene is TRBJ1-3, the V gene TRBV7-2, with D possibly being TRBD1 (6 bases). Per germline, CDR1 SGHTA and CDR2 FQGNSA. Between the trimmed V and J ends, which lost 3 bases and 4 bases, there was a span of 16 bases. The CDR3 contains 16 residues. The CDR3 region is CASSFGGGRSGNTIYF. CDR3 nucleotide sequence: TGTGCCAGCAGCTTTGGAGGGGGACGATCGGGAAACACCATATATTTT. Full variable domain (remainder filled in from reference TRBV7-2 and TRBJ1-3): GAGVSQSPSNKVTEKGKDVELRCDPISGHTALYWYRQSLGQGLEFLIYFQGNSAPDKSGLPSDRFSAERTGGSVSTLTIQRTQQEDSAVYLCASSFGGGRSGNTIYFGEGSWLTVV.